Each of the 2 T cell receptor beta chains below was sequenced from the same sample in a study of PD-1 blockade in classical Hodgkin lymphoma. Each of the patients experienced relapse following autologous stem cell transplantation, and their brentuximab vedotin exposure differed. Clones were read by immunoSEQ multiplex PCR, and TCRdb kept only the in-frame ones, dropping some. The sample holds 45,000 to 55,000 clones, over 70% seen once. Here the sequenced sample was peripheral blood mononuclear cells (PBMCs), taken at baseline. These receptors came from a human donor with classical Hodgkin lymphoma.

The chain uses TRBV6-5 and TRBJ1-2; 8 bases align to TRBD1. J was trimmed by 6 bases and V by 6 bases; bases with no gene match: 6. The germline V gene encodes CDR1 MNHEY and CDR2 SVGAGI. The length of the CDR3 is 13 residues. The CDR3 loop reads CASSRGQGDGYTF. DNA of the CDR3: TGTGCCAGCAGCCGAGGACAGGGCGATGGCTACACCTTC.

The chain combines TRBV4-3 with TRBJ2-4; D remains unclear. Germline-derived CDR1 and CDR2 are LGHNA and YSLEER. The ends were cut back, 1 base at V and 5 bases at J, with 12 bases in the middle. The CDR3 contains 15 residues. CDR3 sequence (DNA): TGCGCCAGCAGCCAAGCCTTCGGTTATGAAAACATTCAGTACTTC. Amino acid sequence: CASSQAFGYENIQYF.